The 4 T cell receptor beta chains below were found in one sample sequenced in a study of blood T cell repertoires in COVID-19. Profiling relied on immunoSEQ multiplex PCR, and the TCRdb table lists in-frame clones only, not all of them. The sample lists some 120,000 clones; around nine tenths were seen once. Source material: peripheral blood. The receptors originated from an elderly woman with acute or convalescent COVID-19.

The chain links TRBV5-4 to TRBJ2-1; TRBD1 matches 12 bases. Germline V gene lookup returns CDR1 SGHNT and CDR2 YYREEE (reference sequence). The CDR3 runs to 16 residues. The trim removed 5 bases at V and 6 bases at J, leaving 9 bases unmatched. CDR3 loop: CASRPTGTGGGNEQFF. The DNA for the CDR3 is TGTGCCAGCAGACCCACCGGGACAGGGGGCGGCAATGAGCAGTTCTTC. Based on the CDR3 plus reference TRBV5-4 and TRBJ2-1, the full variable domain is ETGVTQSPTHLIKTRGQQVTLRCSSQSGHNTVSWYQQALGQGPQFIFQYYREEENGRGNFPPRFSGLQFPNYSSELNVNALELDDSALYLCASRPTGTGGGNEQFFGPGTRLTVL.

The chain links TRBV19 to TRBJ1-1, with TRBD1 matching 8 bases. CDR3 length equals 14 residues. V lost 7 bases and J lost 5; bases outside the gene matches: 9. Per the germline V gene, CDR1 is LNHDA and CDR2 is SQIVND (reference sequence). CDR3 coding DNA: TGTGCCAGTACCGGTCAGCAGGGGGCGACTGAAGCTTTCTTT. Its protein product is CASTGQQGATEAFF.

The chain uses TRBV19 and TRBJ2-1; tentatively, D is TRBD1 (7 bases). Per the germline V gene, CDR1 is LNHDA and CDR2 is SQIVND (reference sequence). CDR3 length equals 14 residues. Trimming left V 3 bases short and J 8 bases short, with 14 bases between. CDR3 sequence reads: CASSIRQGGDEQFF. DNA of the CDR3: TGTGCCAGTAGTATTCGACAGGGCGGGGATGAGCAGTTCTTC.

The V and J genes are TRBV12-3 or TRBV12-4 and TRBJ1-4, with D hard to call. The V and J ends lost 5 bases and 10 bases respectively, with 11 bases between them. The CDR3 length is 12 residues. The CDR3 nucleotides are TGTGCCAGCAGTATGACTGGTGGAAAACTGTTTTTT. Amino acid sequence: CASSMTGGKLFF.